These T cell receptor beta chains were read from a single sample in a study of cytomegalovirus exposure and HLA in healthy donors. Clones were read by immunoSEQ multiplex PCR, and TCRdb kept only the in-frame ones, dropping some. The data show 170,000 or so clones, with around 88% seen just once and approximately 2% held by the top ten. The sample comprised PBMCs. These receptors were obtained from a woman younger than 30 in good health and CMV-seronegative. Both conserved end residues are part of each CDR3. A D gene is named only where the DNA matches it firmly. Size tells how often a clone was seen (once, few, many) or the class of an expanded clone, and some rows leave it out.

v_gene	d_gene	abundance	j_gene	CDR3aa
TRBV6-1	TRBD1	many	TRBJ2-3	CASSEGQGSTDTQYF
TRBV28	.	.	TRBJ2-2	CASSQLPSLSGELFF
TRBV19	.	.	TRBJ1-2	CASSLTQNAGYGYTF
TRBV9	.	.	TRBJ2-3	CASSAQTDTQYF
TRBV5-1	.	once	TRBJ2-6	CASSSQSSGANVLTF
TRBV6-6	TRBD2	.	TRBJ2-5	CASSYAASGSQETQYF
TRBV10-3	.	.	TRBJ1-4	CAISEEGQRYNEKLFF
TRBV5-5	.	.	TRBJ1-5	CASRQGPNQPQHF
TRBV18	.	.	TRBJ2-5	CASSPRDRQETQYF
TRBV7-9	.	.	TRBJ2-6	CASSRTDSGANVLTF
TRBV5-8	TRBD1	once	TRBJ2-7	CASSPATGSLREQYF
TRBV19	.	.	TRBJ1-5	CASTPRASNQPQHF
TRBV19	TRBD1	.	TRBJ1-2	CASSILGRGHGYTF
TRBV7-2	.	.	TRBJ2-7	CASSLGVETGLYEQYF
TRBV4-1	TRBD2	.	TRBJ2-7	CASSQVVREGYEQYF
TRBV10-1	.	.	TRBJ2-2	CASRALATTGELFF
TRBV5-1	.	.	TRBJ1-2	CASSSGSRRARGYYGYTF
TRBV6-1	.	.	TRBJ2-7	CASSSPFYEQYF
TRBV5-1	.	.	TRBJ2-5	CASSLEPSQETQYF
TRBV5-6	.	.	TRBJ1-2	CASSFRGGDLGYGYTF
TRBV5-1	TRBD1	.	TRBJ2-5	CASSPLGGQGKETQYF